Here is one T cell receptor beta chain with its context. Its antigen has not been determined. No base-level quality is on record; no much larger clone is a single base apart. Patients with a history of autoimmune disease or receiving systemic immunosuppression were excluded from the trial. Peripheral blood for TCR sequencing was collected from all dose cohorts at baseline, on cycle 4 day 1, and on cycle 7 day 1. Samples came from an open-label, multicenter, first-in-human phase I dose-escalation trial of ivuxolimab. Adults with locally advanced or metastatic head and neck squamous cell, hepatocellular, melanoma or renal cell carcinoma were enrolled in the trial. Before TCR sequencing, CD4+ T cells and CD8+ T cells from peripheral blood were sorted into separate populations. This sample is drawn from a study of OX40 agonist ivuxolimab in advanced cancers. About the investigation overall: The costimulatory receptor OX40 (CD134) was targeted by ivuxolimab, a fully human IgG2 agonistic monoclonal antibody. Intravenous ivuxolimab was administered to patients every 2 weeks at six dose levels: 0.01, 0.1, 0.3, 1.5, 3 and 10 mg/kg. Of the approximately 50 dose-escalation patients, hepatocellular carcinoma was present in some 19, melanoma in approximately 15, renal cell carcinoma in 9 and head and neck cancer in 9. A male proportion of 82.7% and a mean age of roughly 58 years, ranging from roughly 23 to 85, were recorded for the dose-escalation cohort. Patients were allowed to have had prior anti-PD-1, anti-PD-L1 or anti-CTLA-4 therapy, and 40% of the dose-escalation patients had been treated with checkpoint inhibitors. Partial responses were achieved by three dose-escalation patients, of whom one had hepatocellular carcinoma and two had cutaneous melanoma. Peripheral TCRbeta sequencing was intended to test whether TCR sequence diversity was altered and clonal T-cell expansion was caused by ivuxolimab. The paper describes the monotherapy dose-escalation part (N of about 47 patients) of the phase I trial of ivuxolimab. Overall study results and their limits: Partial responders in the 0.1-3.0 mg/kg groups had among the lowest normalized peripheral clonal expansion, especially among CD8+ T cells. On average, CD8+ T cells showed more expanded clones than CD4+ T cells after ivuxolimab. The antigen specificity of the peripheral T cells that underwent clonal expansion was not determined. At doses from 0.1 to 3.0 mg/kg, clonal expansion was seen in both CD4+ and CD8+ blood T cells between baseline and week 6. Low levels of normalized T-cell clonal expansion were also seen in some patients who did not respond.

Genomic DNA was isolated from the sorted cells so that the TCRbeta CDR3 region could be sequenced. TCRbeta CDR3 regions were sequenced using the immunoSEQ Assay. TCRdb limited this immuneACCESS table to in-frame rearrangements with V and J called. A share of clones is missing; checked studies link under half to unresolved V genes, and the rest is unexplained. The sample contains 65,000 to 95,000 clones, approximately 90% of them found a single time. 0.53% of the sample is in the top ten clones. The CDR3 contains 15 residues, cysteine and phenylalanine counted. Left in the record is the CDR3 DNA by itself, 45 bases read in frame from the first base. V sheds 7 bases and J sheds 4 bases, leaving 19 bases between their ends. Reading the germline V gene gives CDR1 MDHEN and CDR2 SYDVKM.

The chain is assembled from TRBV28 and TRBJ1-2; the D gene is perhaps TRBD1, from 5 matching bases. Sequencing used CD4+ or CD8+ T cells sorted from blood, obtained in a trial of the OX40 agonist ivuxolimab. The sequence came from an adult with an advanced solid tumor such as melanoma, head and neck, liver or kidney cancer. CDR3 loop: CASNGGRRGGYGYTF. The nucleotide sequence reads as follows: TGTGCCAGCAATGGGGGACGTCGGGGTGGCTATGGCTACACCTTC.